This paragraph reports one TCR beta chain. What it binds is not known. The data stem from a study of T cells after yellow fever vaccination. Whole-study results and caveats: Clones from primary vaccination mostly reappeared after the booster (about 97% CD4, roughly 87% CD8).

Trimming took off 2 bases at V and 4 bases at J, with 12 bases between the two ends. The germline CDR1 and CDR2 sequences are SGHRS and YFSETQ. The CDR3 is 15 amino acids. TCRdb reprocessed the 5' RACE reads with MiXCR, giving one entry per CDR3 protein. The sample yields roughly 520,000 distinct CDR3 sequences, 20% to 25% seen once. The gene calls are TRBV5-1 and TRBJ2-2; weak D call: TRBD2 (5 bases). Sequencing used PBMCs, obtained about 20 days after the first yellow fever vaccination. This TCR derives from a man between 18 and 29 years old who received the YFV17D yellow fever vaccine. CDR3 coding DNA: TGCGCCAGCAGCTTAGGAGGCGTAAGCACCGGGGAGCTGTTTTTT. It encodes CASSLGGVSTGELFF.